The clone carrying this T cell receptor (beta chain) was seen more than once but under ten times. In the study's own analysis: Estimated nucleated cell counts came from reference gene primer amplification. The repertoire was sequenced with immunoSEQ multiplex PCR; TCRdb's copy has only in-frame clones and lacks some. V, J and clone size were drawn from that table, and D and trimming were deduced from the DNA. The repertoire holds 200,000 to 250,000 clones, with around 84% as singletons. This sample is part of a study of blood T cell repertoires in COVID-19. Overall study: The samples span acute and convalescent COVID-19 from the United States, Italy and Spain. Nucleic acid was either cDNA or gDNA, and it came from T cells, B-cell-depleted T cells, or PBMCs.

The CDR3 totals 13 residues. Germline loops: CDR1 KGHSH, CDR2 LQKENI. V dropped 2 bases and J dropped 6 bases, with 8 bases sitting between them. The chain has TRBV18 and TRBJ2-1; D is unresolved. The clonotype was recovered from a man aged 40-49 years with acute or convalescent COVID-19. The sequenced material came from peripheral blood. The CDR3 bases are TGTGCCAGCTCACCAATCACATCCAATGAGCAGTTCTTC. This translates into CASSPITSNEQFF.